These T cell receptor beta chains were read from a single sample in a study of prognosis after radiotherapy for stage I lung cancer. TCRdb recomputed calls from the multiplex PCR reads with MiXCR, one row per CDR3 protein. The sample includes roughly 30,000 distinct CDR3 sequences, more than 30% of them seen just once. Sequenced here: PBMCs, sampled before or after stereotactic body radiation therapy (not recorded which). These receptors were collected from a donor aged 50 or older with non-small cell lung cancer. Both conserved end residues are part of each CDR3. A D gene is named only where the DNA matches it firmly. Some rows have no size entry. The others give once, few or many, or a class for an expanded clone.

d_call j_call v_call clone_size cdr3_aa cdr3_nt
TRBD2 TRBJ2-1 TRBV30 many CAWSPGGGGDEQFF TGTGCCTGGAGTCCGGGGGGGGGCGGGGATGAGCAGTTCTTC
TRBD1 TRBJ2-1 TRBV2 many CASREPGQGKIGSYNEQFF TGTGCCAGCAGGGAACCGGGACAGGGGAAGATCGGCTCCTACAATGAGCAGTTCTTC
TRBD1 TRBJ1-5 TRBV27 - CASRSQGVYNQPQHF TGTGCCAGCAGGTCCCAGGGGGTATATAATCAGCCCCAGCATTTT
TRBD1 TRBJ1-6 TRBV3-1 many CASSQTGNSPLHF TGTGCCAGCAGCCAGACAGGGAATTCACCCCTCCACTTT
TRBD2 TRBJ2-1 TRBV5-1 - CASSTGLAGYNEQFF TGCGCCAGCAGCACCGGACTAGCGGGATACAATGAGCAGTTCTTC
- TRBJ1-2 TRBV2 - CASIPDRSYTF TGTGCCAGCATCCCGGATAGGAGCTACACCTTC
- TRBJ1-3 TRBV6-9 - CASSYSKGIVRNTIYF TGTGCCAGCAGTTACTCGAAAGGGATCGTCAGAAACACCATATATTTT
- TRBJ1-1 TRBV20-1 many CSAAGDTEAFF TGCAGTGCCGCGGGGGACACTGAAGCTTTCTTT
TRBD1 TRBJ1-2 TRBV11-3 few CASSFRRGHGYTF TGTGCCAGCAGCTTTCGGAGGGGGCATGGCTACACCTTC
- TRBJ2-2 TRBV6-9 many CASSVPGTGELFF TGTGCCAGCAGTGTTCCTGGGACCGGGGAGCTGTTTTTT
- TRBJ2-7 TRBV10-3 - CAISDSGTRTWEQYF TGTGCCATCAGTGATAGTGGGACAAGGACGTGGGAGCAGTACTTC
- TRBJ1-6 TRBV3-1 many CASSLLEAHNSPLHF TGTGCCAGCAGCCTACTAGAGGCTCATAATTCACCCCTCCACTTT
- TRBJ2-6 TRBV6-2/TRBV6-3 many CASSYGEPPMTSGANVLTF TGTGCCAGCAGTTACGGGGAACCGCCCATGACCTCTGGGGCCAACGTCCTGACTTTC
- TRBJ2-5 TRBV28 many CASRLQGGETQYF TGTGCCAGCAGGCTACAGGGAGGGGAGACCCAGTACTTC
- TRBJ2-3 TRBV7-9 many CASSRFLARGRTDTQYF TGTGCCAGCAGCCGATTTCTCGCGAGGGGTCGTACAGATACGCAGTATTTT
TRBD2 TRBJ2-3 TRBV28 many CASSPSPPHDGGAGDTQYF TGTGCCAGCAGTCCCTCCCCCCCTCATGACGGGGGGGCCGGGGATACGCAGTATTTT
- TRBJ2-5 TRBV7-9 many CASTVGETQYF TGTGCCAGCACCGTCGGAGAGACCCAGTACTTC
TRBD2 TRBJ2-1 TRBV6-1 - CASREGTGGDEQFF TGTGCCAGCAGAGAGGGGACGGGGGGAGATGAGCAGTTCTTC
TRBD1 TRBJ1-5 TRBV2 many CASSEWGQHNQPQHF TGTGCCAGCAGTGAATGGGGACAGCACAATCAGCCCCAGCATTTT
TRBD1 TRBJ2-5 TRBV9 many CASSGGTGGQETQYF TGTGCCAGCAGCGGGGGGACAGGGGGACAAGAGACCCAGTACTTC
- TRBJ2-5 TRBV9 many CASSVGKGIAETQYF TGTGCCAGCAGCGTAGGGAAGGGAATTGCAGAGACCCAGTACTTC
- TRBJ2-1 TRBV6-9 - CASSSSRSHEKFF TGTGCCAGCAGTTCATCCCGGAGCCATGAGAAGTTCTTC
- TRBJ2-7 TRBV6-2/TRBV6-3 - CASSYGAGRSYEQYF TGTGCCAGCAGTTACGGTGCAGGCCGCTCCTACGAGCAGTACTTC
- TRBJ1-5 TRBV6-1 many CASRAPGEQPQHF TGTGCCAGCAGAGCCCCCGGGGAACAGCCCCAGCATTTT
- TRBJ1-2 TRBV20-1 many CSASHSPYGYTF TGCAGTGCTAGCCATTCCCCCTATGGCTACACCTTC
- TRBJ2-5 TRBV9 - CASSIDGVGKETKYF TGTGCCAGCAGCATAGACGGGGTTGGGAAAGAGACCAAGTACTTC
TRBD1 TRBJ1-4 TRBV20-1 many CSARAQGTANEKLFF TGCAGTGCTAGAGCTCAAGGGACAGCTAATGAAAAACTGTTTTTT
TRBD1 TRBJ1-4 TRBV12-3/TRBV12-4 many CASSLAWTGFEKLFF TGTGCCAGCAGTTTAGCATGGACAGGGTTTGAAAAACTGTTTTTT
TRBD2 TRBJ2-6 TRBV6-2/TRBV6-3 - CASSELLAGGPAGANVLTF TGTGCCAGCAGTGAGTTACTAGCGGGAGGGCCGGCTGGGGCCAACGTCCTGACTTTC
- TRBJ1-3 TRBV18 many CASSPDLSGNTIYF TGTGCCAGCTCACCGGACCTCTCTGGAAACACCATATATTTT
TRBD1 TRBJ1-2 TRBV7-9 many CASSFRETGAYGYTF TGTGCCAGCAGCTTTCGAGAGACAGGGGCTTATGGCTACACCTTC
TRBD1 TRBJ1-3 TRBV10-3 - CAIGQGTNTIYF TGTGCCATCGGACAGGGAACAAACACCATATATTTT
TRBD2 TRBJ2-1 TRBV20-1 many CSARDPSGGAVEQFF TGCAGTGCTAGAGATCCCAGCGGGGGGGCGGTTGAGCAGTTCTTC
- TRBJ1-4 TRBV12-3/TRBV12-4 many CASSFSGHAVATNEKLFF TGTGCCAGCAGTTTTTCGGGTCATGCCGTTGCAACTAATGAAAAACTGTTTTTT
- TRBJ2-7 TRBV5-4 many CASSLRQGPYEQYF TGTGCCAGCAGCTTGCGCCAGGGCCCCTACGAGCAGTACTTC
- TRBJ2-3 TRBV20-1 many CSALLGGGTDTQYF TGCAGTGCCCTCCTTGGAGGGGGCACAGATACGCAGTATTTT
TRBD1 TRBJ1-2 TRBV12-3/TRBV12-4 many CASSLDRGKSGYTF TGTGCCAGCAGTTTAGACAGGGGGAAAAGTGGCTACACCTTC
TRBD1 TRBJ2-2 TRBV4-1 many CASSQPDRGTLTGELFF TGCGCCAGCAGCCAACCCGACAGGGGTACTCTCACCGGGGAGCTGTTTTTT
- TRBJ1-5 TRBV2 few CASTAVVEGYQPQHF TGTGCCAGCACGGCGGTGGTGGAGGGTTATCAGCCCCAGCATTTT
- TRBJ1-2 TRBV7-9 once CASSRGSEGYGYTF TGTGCCAGCAGCCGCGGGTCAGAAGGCTATGGCTACACCTTC
TRBD2 TRBJ2-1 TRBV3-1 many CASRNSGGASNEQFF TGTGCCAGCAGAAATAGCGGGGGGGCATCGAATGAGCAGTTCTTC
- TRBJ2-2 TRBV5-4 many CASSSGTNTGELFF TGTGCCAGCAGCTCCGGGACGAACACCGGGGAGCTGTTTTTT
- TRBJ1-1 TRBV28 many CASSLRGAWVTEAFF TGTGCCAGCAGTTTACGGGGGGCTTGGGTCACTGAAGCTTTCTTT
- TRBJ1-5 TRBV19 - CASTWTSTSNQPQHF TGTGCCAGTACCTGGACTTCCACGAGCAATCAGCCCCAGCATTTT
- TRBJ1-2 TRBV7-2 - CASSLASRGYGYTF TGTGCCAGCAGCTTGGCCTCCAGGGGCTATGGCTACACCTTC
TRBD1 TRBJ2-7 TRBV4-2 many CASSQDQGAAYEQYF TGTGCCAGCAGCCAAGATCAGGGGGCGGCGTACGAGCAGTACTTC
- TRBJ1-1 TRBV19 many CASTGQVGAEAFF TGTGCCAGTACCGGGCAGGTGGGCGCTGAAGCTTTCTTT